These 27 T cell receptor beta chains share one sample of origin, sequenced in a study of shared clonotypes between healthy human individuals. The data were produced by immunoSEQ multiplex PCR, yet TCRdb's version contains in-frame clones alone and is incomplete. The sample has 2.3 million or so clones, about 92% seen once. Source material: naive CD4+ T cells from PBMCs. The subset here: CD45RA+ positively selected. These receptors originate from a man in his late teens or twenties in good health. Some clones in this sample may be carry-over from other donors' samples.

The chain uses TRBV5-1 and TRBJ1-2, with TRBD1 identical over 8 bases. The CDR3 runs 16 residues. The junction had 14 bases not matched to a gene; V was cut back by 4 bases and J by 6 bases. Germline-derived CDR1 and CDR2 are SGHRS and YFSETQ. In DNA, the CDR3 is TGCGCCAGCAGCCGAGACAGGGGAGAAAGAGGGGATGGCTACACCTTC. Translation: CASSRDRGERGDGYTF.

The chain links TRBV7-8 to TRBJ2-7; 9 nucleotides agree with TRBD2. Germline CDR1 reads SGHVS; CDR2 reads FQNEAQ. V was clipped by 5 bases and J by 3 bases; unmatched bases: 17. The CDR3 is made up of 18 amino acids. The CDR3 DNA reads TGTGCCAGCAGCACCCCGCGGGGGGGGCACGTAGCTCTCTACGAGCAGTACTTC. Encoded protein: CASSTPRGGHVALYEQYF.

This clone was detected once. The chain carries TRBV6-1 and TRBJ2-3, with D unresolved. The CDR3 consists of 13 residues. Looked up from germline, CDR1 is MNHNS and CDR2 is SASEGT. V was cut by 7 bases and J by 3 bases, with 11 bases left in between. The CDR3 region has the DNA TGTGCCAGCATCCGAACCCGGACAGATACGCAGTATTTT. Translating gives CASIRTRTDTQYF.

About this clone: Other DNA sequences in this sample translate to the same CDR3. V and J are TRBV9 and TRBJ2-3, with D possibly being TRBD2 (6 bases). V lost 4 bases to trimming and J lost 6 bases, with 9 bases between them. Germline values: CDR1 SGDLS, CDR2 YYNGEE. CDR3 length equals 12 residues. CDR3: CASSPRGDTQYF. The CDR3 bases are TGTGCCAGCAGCCCCCGGGGGGATACGCAGTATTTT.

This clone showed up just a few times. The V gene is TRBV7-6, the J gene TRBJ1-3, with D hard to call. This CDR3 is built from 14 residues. V shed 1 base and J shed 2 bases, with 6 bases lying between them. Germline assignment: CDR1 SGHVS and CDR2 FNYEAQ. Here the CDR3 reads CASSLGSPGNTIYF. The CDR3 DNA reads as TGTGCCAGCAGCTTAGGTTCTCCTGGAAACACCATATATTTT.

Notes on this clone: This sample includes further DNA sequences coding for the same CDR3. V gene TRBV5-8 combines with J gene TRBJ2-3; D call uncertain. V lost 0 bases and J lost 2, with 4 bases in between. Germline assignment: CDR1 SGHTS and CDR2 YDEGEE. The CDR3 has 13 residues. Here the CDR3 reads CASSLGLTDTQYF. The CDR3 nucleotides are TGTGCCAGCAGCTTGGGGCTCACAGATACGCAGTATTTT.

This clone was seen only once. The CDR3 DNA follows: TGTGCCAGCAGCTACCGGGACAGGGTCGCCTACGAGCAGTACTTC. It is translated as CASSYRDRVAYEQYF. The chain carries TRBV7-2 and TRBJ2-7, with 9 bases aligning to TRBD1. CDR1 is SGHTA, CDR2 FQGNSA, per germline. V dropped 4 bases and J dropped 2; count of bases not matched to a gene: 6. The CDR3 sequence is 15 residues long. The full variable domain, completed using reference TRBV7-2 and TRBJ2-7, is GAGVSQSPSNKVTEKGKDVELRCDPISGHTALYWYRQSLGQGLEFLIYFQGNSAPDKSGLPSDRFSAERTGGSVSTLTIQRTQQEDSAVYLCASSYRDRVAYEQYFGPGTRLTVT.

The CDR3 spells CASSESLTATLNEKLFF. The CDR3 bases are TGCGCCAGCAGTGAATCTCTTACCGCGACCCTTAATGAAAAACTGTTTTTT. J is TRBJ1-4 and V is TRBV10-2; D not certain. There are 17 residues in the CDR3. Germline V gene data show CDR1 as WSHSY and CDR2 as SAAADI. Trimming shortened V by 3 bases and J by 4 bases, and 18 bases separated the two germline ends.

The rearrangement links TRBV18 to TRBJ2-7; maybe TRBD2 (5 bases). This CDR3 comprises 13 residues. V lost 4 bases and J 7 bases, leaving 14 bases between the germline ends. Per the germline V gene, CDR1 is KGHSH and CDR2 is LQKENI. CDR3 nucleotide sequence: TGTGCCAGCTCACTCGGACTGGAGTTGGAGCAGTACTTC. Residues: CASSLGLELEQYF.

V is TRBV27 and J is TRBJ1-5; 8 bases line up with TRBD1. The CDR3 has 14 amino acids. Germline CDR1 and CDR2: MNHEY and SMNVEV (reference sequence). Trimming removed 1 base from V and 7 bases from J; junction bases left unmatched: 3. In nucleotides, the CDR3 is TGTGCCAGCAGTTTATTACAGGGGGGGCAGCCCCAGCATTTT. It specifies CASSLLQGGQPQHF.

The rearrangement links TRBV9 to TRBJ1-2; D not resolved. Between the trimmed V and J ends, which lost 2 bases and 2 bases, there was a span of 10 bases. This CDR3 spans 14 amino acids. Germline assignment: CDR1 SGDLS and CDR2 YYNGEE. The CDR3 reads CASSVLGSNYGYTF. CDR3 coding DNA: TGTGCCAGCAGCGTCCTCGGCTCCAACTATGGCTACACCTTC.

The chain joins TRBV5-1 to TRBJ2-3, with a possible D match to TRBD2 (5 bases). The CDR3 runs to 13 residues. V dropped 0 bases and J dropped 5 bases, with 7 bases sitting between them. Germline CDR1 and CDR2: SGHRS and YFSETQ. The CDR3 region has the DNA TGCGCCAGCAGCTTGGATCGGGGAGATACGCAGTATTTT. Translated, it gives CASSLDRGDTQYF.

A note on this clone: This CDR3 is also generated by other DNA sequences in the sample. The rearrangement joins TRBV7-9 to TRBJ1-1, with D unclear. Trimming stripped 1 base from V and 0 bases from J, with 9 bases between. The CDR3 is 15 residues long. The germline gives CDR1 SEHNR, CDR2 FQNEAQ (reference sequence). The CDR3 DNA is TGTGCCAGCAGCTTAGAGGGCAGTATGAACACTGAAGCTTTCTTT. Translated, it gives CASSLEGSMNTEAFF.

The chain is built from TRBV9 and TRBJ2-2; 10 nucleotides line up with TRBD2. The CDR3 covers 17 residues. V dropped 4 bases and J dropped 5; count of bases not matched to a gene: 11. Germline V gives CDR1 SGDLS, CDR2 YYNGEE. The CDR3 region is CASSRASGSIGTGELFF. As DNA, the CDR3 is TGTGCCAGCAGCCGGGCTAGCGGGAGCATTGGTACCGGGGAGCTGTTTTTT.

CDR3 sequence: CASSLSAPNEKLFF. The CDR3 DNA reads TGCGCCAGCAGCTTGTCCGCTCCTAATGAAAAACTGTTTTTT. This chain links TRBV5-1 with TRBJ1-4; no definite D call. Germline CDR1 is SGHRS and CDR2 is YFSETQ. The CDR3 is 14 residues long. The V gene lost 1 base and the J gene lost 3 bases, with 7 bases spanning the gap. Filled out from reference TRBV5-1 and TRBJ1-4, the complete variable domain reads KAGVTQTPRYLIKTRGQQVTLSCSPISGHRSVSWYQQTPGQGLQFLFEYFSETQRNKGNFPGRFSGRQFSNSRSEMNVSTLELGDSALYLCASSLSAPNEKLFFGSGTQLSVL.

This chain uses TRBV5-8 with TRBJ2-5; D is possibly TRBD1 (6 bases). Deletions cut 0 bases from V and 2 bases from J, with 14 bases between. The germline V gene encodes CDR1 SGHTS and CDR2 YDEGEE. CDR3 length equals 16 residues. The CDR3 protein is CASSLGNKGVQETQYF. The CDR3, as DNA: TGTGCCAGCAGCTTGGGCAATAAGGGGGTACAAGAGACCCAGTACTTC. Full variable domain (remainder filled in from reference TRBV5-8 and TRBJ2-5): EAGVTQSPTHLIKTRGQQATLRCSPISGHTSVYWYQQALGLGLQFLLWYDEGEERNRGNFPPRFSGRQFPNYSSELNVNALELEDSALYLCASSLGNKGVQETQYFGPGTRLLVL.

The chain recombines TRBV19 with TRBJ2-5; 9 bases line up with TRBD2. This CDR3 region has 18 residues. Trimming cost V 4 bases and J 5 bases; bases outside gene matches: 17. Germline lookup yields CDR1 LNHDA and CDR2 SQIVND (reference sequence). CDR3 residues: CASSTGTGGLAGRETQYF. CDR3 DNA sequence: TGTGCCAGTAGTACTGGGACGGGGGGGCTAGCGGGACGGGAGACCCAGTACTTC.

The V gene is TRBV28, the J gene TRBJ2-3, with 8 positions matching TRBD1. Trimming took 6 bases from V and 5 from J; bases not matched to a gene: 16. There are 17 residues in the CDR3. Germline assignment: CDR1 MDHEN and CDR2 SYDVKM. The CDR3, as DNA: TGTGCCAGCAGCCCGGGACAGGCTAGCTGGGGGAAAGATACGCAGTATTTT. Translation: CASSPGQASWGKDTQYF.

V usage is TRBV15 and J usage is TRBJ1-2; no clear D gene. The V end was cut by 0 bases, the J end by 4 bases, with 9 bases between. The CDR3 extends over 14 amino acids. Germline V lookup: CDR1 LNHNV, CDR2 YYDKDF (reference sequence). The CDR3 loop reads CATSRDRYSYGYTF. The CDR3 DNA follows: TGTGCCACCAGCAGAGATAGGTACTCCTATGGCTACACCTTC. Full variable domain (remainder filled in from reference TRBV15 and TRBJ1-2): DAMVIQNPRYQVTQFGKPVTLSCSQTLNHNVMYWYQQKSSQAPKLLFHYYDKDFNNEADTPDNFQSRRPNTSFCFLDIRSPGLGDTAMYLCATSRDRYSYGYTFGSGTRLTVV.

The chain recombines TRBV15 with TRBJ2-3; D is undetermined. The CDR3 contains 13 residues. The V gene's germline CDR1 is LNHNV and CDR2 YYDKDF (reference sequence). V was cut by 0 bases and J by 3 bases, with 4 bases left in between. The CDR3 region is CATSRDRTDTQYF. CDR3 nucleotides: TGTGCCACCAGCAGAGATAGGACAGATACGCAGTATTTT.

This clone appeared once. V gene TRBV11-2 combines with J gene TRBJ2-2; tentatively, D is TRBD1 (6 bases). Germline V gives CDR1 SGHAT, CDR2 FQNNGV. This CDR3 is 15 amino acids long. The ends were cut back, 4 bases at V and 4 bases at J, with 13 bases in the middle. CDR3 region: CASSWTSGATGELFF. In DNA form, the CDR3 reads TGTGCCAGCAGCTGGACCTCAGGGGCCACCGGGGAGCTGTTTTTT.

Concerning this clone: Other DNA sequences in this sample translate to the same CDR3. The V call is TRBV5-1, the J call TRBJ1-5; 7 bases line up with TRBD1. The CDR3 covers 13 residues. With 0 bases clipped from V and 7 bases from J, the junction kept 1 base outside the gene matches. Germline V gene lookup returns CDR1 SGHRS and CDR2 YFSETQ. CDR3 sequence: CASSLGQGQPQHF. The CDR3 DNA reads as TGCGCCAGCAGCTTGGGACAGGGACAGCCCCAGCATTTT.

This chain connects TRBV5-1 to TRBJ2-7; a possible D gene is TRBD2 (6 bases). In germline, CDR1 is SGHRS, CDR2 YFSETQ. The length of the CDR3 is 16 residues. Trimming removed 0 bases from V and 2 bases from J, with 15 bases in between. In nucleotides, the CDR3 is TGCGCCAGCAGCTTGGGGCCTGCGGGATTAACCTACGAGCAGTACTTC. Residues: CASSLGPAGLTYEQYF. The variable domain in full, completed from reference TRBV5-1 and TRBJ2-7, reads KAGVTQTPRYLIKTRGQQVTLSCSPISGHRSVSWYQQTPGQGLQFLFEYFSETQRNKGNFPGRFSGRQFSNSRSEMNVSTLELGDSALYLCASSLGPAGLTYEQYFGPGTRLTVT.

The chain employs TRBV7-2 and TRBJ1-3; D is unresolved. This CDR3 spans 17 amino acids. With 5 bases removed from V and 0 bases from J, the gap between germline ends came to 17 bases. The germline gives CDR1 SGHTA, CDR2 FQGNSA. DNA of the CDR3: TGTGCCAGCAGCCCGCCCCCTGGACGGTACTCTGGAAACACCATATATTTT. Protein sequence: CASSPPPGRYSGNTIYF.

The chain has TRBV6-1 and TRBJ2-7; D not certain. Germline CDR1 is MNHNS and CDR2 is SASEGT. The ends were cut back, 6 bases at V and 1 base at J, with 4 bases in the middle. The CDR3 loop spans 11 amino acids. Written as DNA, the CDR3 is TGTGCCAGCAGGGATTCCTACGAGCAGTACTTC. Translated: CASRDSYEQYF.

The V call is TRBV28, the J call TRBJ1-3, with D unclear. The CDR3 covers 13 residues. V lost 10 bases and J lost 3, with 13 bases in between. The germline V gene encodes CDR1 MDHEN and CDR2 SYDVKM. The CDR3 nucleotides read TGTGCCACCAACGGGAGGGTTGGAAACACCATATATTTT. It specifies CATNGRVGNTIYF.

A note on this clone: Other DNA sequences from this sample encode an identical CDR3 as well. The rearrangement uses TRBV5-1 and TRBJ2-3; D unresolved. Germline V gives CDR1 SGHRS, CDR2 YFSETQ. The CDR3 covers 12 residues. Between the trimmed V and J ends, which lost 0 bases and 6 bases, there was a span of 5 bases. CDR3 amino acids: CASSLVRDTQYF. DNA for the CDR3: TGCGCCAGCAGCTTGGTAAGGGATACGCAGTATTTT.